One and the same sample provided the 20 T cell receptor beta chains below, sequenced in a study of T cell responses to AZD1222 COVID-19 vaccine. The table came from immunoSEQ multiplex PCR; TCRdb's copy has only in-frame clones and leaves some out. Counted here are about 56,000 clones, approximately 85% occurring once; the ten biggest clones make up about 16%. This specimen consisted of peripheral blood, obtained on day 0 of AZD1222 vaccination. All receptors come from an adult in good health.

This chain links TRBV29-1 with TRBJ2-5; perhaps TRBD1 as D (6 bases). Trimming removed 6 bases at V and 0 bases at J, with 11 bases between. CDR1 is SQVTM and CDR2 is ANQGSEA in the germline V gene. CDR3 length equals 13 residues. DNA for the CDR3: TGCAGCGTACAGGGCCCGTACCAAGAGACCCAGTACTTC. Protein sequence: CSVQGPYQETQYF.

The rearrangement uses TRBV19 and TRBJ1-2; possible D gene TRBD1, 6 bases. The CDR3 sequence is 15 residues long. V lost 4 bases and J lost 6, with 18 bases in between. Germline CDR1 LNHDA, CDR2 SQIVND (reference sequence). CDR3 loop: CASSNRDTPWNGYTF. CDR3 DNA: TGTGCCAGTAGTAACCGGGACACTCCCTGGAATGGCTACACCTTC. Drawing the rest from reference TRBV19 and TRBJ1-2, the complete variable domain is DGGITQSPKYLFRKEGQNVTLSCEQNLNHDAMYWYRQDPGQGLRLIYYSQIVNDFQKGDIAEGYSVSREKKESFPLTVTSAQKNPTAFYLCASSNRDTPWNGYTFGSGTRLTVV.

The table lists this clone with a few counts. V and J are TRBV18 and TRBJ2-5; the match to TRBD2 covers 8 bases. V was clipped by 3 bases and J by 5 bases; unmatched bases: 5. The germline CDR1 and CDR2 sequences are KGHSH and LQKENI. CDR3 length equals 14 residues. CDR3 loop: CASSPTGGDETQYF. The CDR3 DNA follows: TGTGCCAGCTCACCTACCGGGGGGGACGAGACCCAGTACTTC. Combining the CDR3 with reference TRBV18 and TRBJ2-5 gives the whole variable domain NAGVMQNPRHLVRRRGQEARLRCSPMKGHSHVYWYRQLPEEGLKFMVYLQKENIIDESGMPKERFSAEFPKEGPSILRIQQVVRGDSAAYFCASSPTGGDETQYFGPGTRLLVL.

J is TRBJ1-4 and V is TRBV3-1 (or the pseudogene TRBV3-2), with 7 bases identical to TRBD1. The germline gives CDR1 LGHDT, CDR2 YNNKEL (reference sequence). This CDR3 has 16 amino acids. J lost 4 bases, V lost 4 bases, and 9 bases had no gene match. The CDR3 nucleotides read TGTGCCAGCAGCCCCCAGACAGGGCCCGGTAATGAAAAACTGTTTTTT. Protein: CASSPQTGPGNEKLFF.

V usage is TRBV7-2 and J usage is TRBJ2-7; TRBD1 agrees at 10 bases. The CDR3 is 15 residues long. Trimming removed 1 base from V and 0 bases from J; junction bases left unmatched: 0. Germline V CDR1 and CDR2: SGHTA, FQGNSA. The CDR3 loop reads CASSLGTGGSYEQYF. DNA for the CDR3: TGTGCCAGCAGCTTAGGGACAGGGGGCTCCTACGAGCAGTACTTC. The complete variable domain, with remaining parts taken from reference TRBV7-2 and TRBJ2-7, reads GAGVSQSPSNKVTEKGKDVELRCDPISGHTALYWYRQSLGQGLEFLIYFQGNSAPDKSGLPSDRFSAERTGGSVSTLTIQRTQQEDSAVYLCASSLGTGGSYEQYFGPGTRLTVT.

The chain carries TRBV6-5 and TRBJ2-2; no definite D call. With 7 bases removed from V and 0 bases from J, the gap between germline ends came to 12 bases. CDR3 size: 15 residues. Looked up from germline, CDR1 is MNHEY and CDR2 is SVGAGI. The CDR3 loop reads CASTVLAANTGELFF. The CDR3, as DNA: TGTGCCAGCACGGTCCTGGCCGCGAACACCGGGGAGCTGTTTTTT.

With regard to this clone: At one end the junction does not follow the germline gene, possibly because of a read error. CDR3 protein: CASSAQGGANNEAFF. The CDR3 DNA reads TGTGCCAGCAGTGCCCAAGGTGGGGCCAACAATGAAGCTTTCTTT. J is TRBJ1-1 and V is TRBV6-4; D is perhaps TRBD1 (5 bases). Germline assignment: CDR1 MRHNA and CDR2 SNTAGT. This CDR3 comprises 15 residues.

This chain links TRBV19 with TRBJ1-2, with D unclear. This CDR3 spans 13 amino acids. CDR1 and CDR2 from the germline V gene are LNHDA and SQIVND (reference sequence). Trimming took off 0 bases at V and 5 bases at J, with 7 bases between the two ends. CDR3 coding DNA: TGTGCCAGTAGTATAGATGGGCGGTATGGCTACACCTTC. It translates to CASSIDGRYGYTF.

The genes are TRBV5-6 and TRBJ2-7; 8 positions match TRBD2. The CDR3 spans 14 residues. V gave up 0 bases and J gave up 2 bases; unmatched junction bases: 1. The V gene's germline CDR1 is SGHDT and CDR2 YYEEEE. CDR3 DNA: TGTGCCAGCAGCTTGGCGGGGGGGACCTACGAGCAGTACTTC. Encoded protein: CASSLAGGTYEQYF.

This chain joins TRBV7-8 and TRBJ1-2, with 7 bases matching TRBD1. Germline-derived CDR1 and CDR2 are SGHVS and FQNEAQ. The CDR3 is made up of 13 amino acids. Losses at the gene ends were 3 bases for V and 5 bases for J; bases not matched to a gene: 3. The CDR3 DNA reads TGTGCCAGCAGCTTTGCAGGGGGATATGGCTACACCTTC. Translated, it gives CASSFAGGYGYTF.

The chain has TRBV7-9 and TRBJ1-4; D possibly corresponds to TRBD1 (5 bases). The CDR3 runs to 13 residues. Germline V gives CDR1 SEHNR, CDR2 FQNEAQ (reference sequence). V lost 11 bases and J 6 bases, leaving 16 bases between the germline ends. CDR3 coding DNA: TGTGCCTCCACGGGGCCGGATTATGAAAAACTGTTTTTT. Its protein is CASTGPDYEKLFF. The complete variable domain, with remaining parts taken from reference TRBV7-9 and TRBJ1-4, reads DTGVSQNPRHKITKRGQNVTFRCDPISEHNRLYWYRQTLGQGPEFLTYFQNEAQLEKSRLLSDRFSAERPKGSFSTLEIQRTEQGDSAMYLCASTGPDYEKLFFGSGTQLSVL.

This sequence joins TRBV30 and TRBJ2-7, with 7 bases identical to TRBD1. This CDR3 contains 15 residues. Trimming took 2 bases from V and 1 from J; bases not matched to a gene: 8. CDR1 GTSNPN and CDR2 SVGIG come from the germline V gene (reference sequence). CDR3 coding DNA: TGTGCCTGGAGTCTCTTCAGGGGGTCGTCCTACGAGCAGTACTTC. It yields the protein CAWSLFRGSSYEQYF.

The chain links TRBV2 to TRBJ1-5; tentatively, D is TRBD1 (6 bases). CDR3 length: 14 residues. From germline, CDR1 is SNHLY and CDR2 FYNNEI. Trimming pared 6 bases from V and 9 bases from J, leaving 18 bases between. The CDR3 reads CASSNYREGRPQHF. Here the CDR3 DNA reads TGTGCCAGCAGCAACTACAGGGAGGGGCGGCCCCAGCATTTT.

This clone was recorded only once. CDR3 nucleotides: TGCGCCAGCAGCCAAGCGGGACAGGGGGGAGACACCTTC. Translation gives CASSQAGQGGDTF. The V and J genes are TRBV4-1 and TRBJ1-2; 11 bases line up with TRBD1. CDR1 and CDR2 (germline): MGHRA, YSYEKL. The CDR3 spans 13 residues. V shed 1 base and J 12 bases; nucleotides not matched to a gene: 4.

This clone was counted only a few times. This chain links TRBV10-1 with TRBJ2-3; the match to TRBD2 covers 13 bases. The CDR3 contains 18 residues. The germline V gene encodes CDR1 WNHNN and CDR2 SYGVQD (reference sequence). V was pared by 0 bases and J by 2 bases, with 5 bases of the junction left unmatched. The DNA for the CDR3 is TGCGCCAGCAGTGAGTCGAGACTAGCGGGGGGACTCACAGATACGCAGTATTTT. It is translated as CASSESRLAGGLTDTQYF.

There are a few counts of this clone. The CDR3: CASSLRGTRDNEQFF. CDR3 bases: TGTGCCAGCAGCTTAAGAGGGACTAGGGACAATGAGCAGTTCTTC. The rearrangement links TRBV7-2 to TRBJ2-1; TRBD2 matches 8 bases. CDR1 is SGHTA, CDR2 FQGNSA, per germline. CDR3 length: 15 residues. V lost 2 bases and J lost 5; bases outside the gene matches: 5.

This clone has a single count. The genes are TRBV10-2 and TRBJ1-2; 7 nucleotides line up with TRBD1. V shed 11 bases and J 1 base; nucleotides not matched to a gene: 7. Germline CDR1 reads WSHSY; CDR2 reads SAAADI. The CDR3 totals 13 residues. DNA for the CDR3: TGCGCCGTCCAAGACAGGGTTAACTATGGCTACACCTTC. Translating it yields CAVQDRVNYGYTF.

A single count supports this clone. The V call is TRBV15, the J call TRBJ1-4, with 9 bases fitting TRBD1. Germline lookup yields CDR1 LNHNV and CDR2 YYDKDF (reference sequence). The CDR3 is made up of 13 amino acids. Trimming at V came to 5 bases and at J to 8 bases, leaving 3 bases not matched to a gene. The CDR3 loop reads CATSGTGLEKLFF. CDR3 coding DNA: TGTGCCACCAGCGGGACAGGGTTAGAAAAACTGTTTTTT.

For this clone: Different DNA sequences within this sample yield the same CDR3. CDR3 protein: CASSLTGNEQFF. The CDR3 nucleotides are TGTGCCAGCAGCTTGACGGGAAATGAGCAGTTCTTC. The chain employs TRBV5-4 and TRBJ2-1; perhaps TRBD2 as D (5 bases). This CDR3 is 12 amino acids long. Deletions cut 1 base from V and 7 bases from J, with 6 bases between. Germline loops: CDR1 SGHNT, CDR2 YYREEE (reference sequence). Combining the CDR3 with reference TRBV5-4 and TRBJ2-1 gives the whole variable domain ETGVTQSPTHLIKTRGQQVTLRCSSQSGHNTVSWYQQALGQGPQFIFQYYREEENGRGNFPPRFSGLQFPNYSSELNVNALELDDSALYLCASSLTGNEQFFGPGTRLTVL.

This chain joins TRBV25-1 and TRBJ1-5; the D is unclear. The CDR3 length is 15 residues. CDR1 is MGHDK and CDR2 is SYGVNS in the germline V gene. V was clipped by 3 bases and J by 0 bases, with 9 bases between them. As DNA, the CDR3 is TGTGCCAGCAGTGATGCGGCCTATAGCAATCAGCCCCAGCATTTT. Translating it yields CASSDAAYSNQPQHF. Full variable domain (outside the CDR3, taken from reference TRBV25-1 and TRBJ1-5): EADIYQTPRYLVIGTGKKITLECSQTMGHDKMYWYQQDPGMELHLIHYSYGVNSTEKGDLSSESTVSRIRTEHFPLTLESARPSHTSQYLCASSDAAYSNQPQHFGDGTRLSIL.